These 11 T cell receptor beta chains were sequenced from one sample in a study of blood T cell repertoires in COVID-19. The method was immunoSEQ multiplex PCR; TCRdb's version includes in-frame clones alone and lacks a portion of them. The table includes some 110,000 clones, roughly nine tenths detected once. Material for sequencing was peripheral blood. These TCRs come from a human donor in a cohort sampled during active COVID-19.

The CDR3: CASSQEIRDEQYF. CDR3 DNA sequence: TGCGCCAGCAGCCAAGAAATCCGGGACGAGCAGTACTTC. The J gene is TRBJ2-7, the V gene TRBV4-1; no definite D call. The V end lost 0 bases, the J end lost 5 bases, and 8 bases lay between the germline ends. CDR3 length equals 13 residues. In germline, CDR1 is MGHRA, CDR2 YSYEKL.

The chain uses TRBV5-3 and TRBJ1-1; D might be TRBD1 (5 bases). TRBV5-3 qualifies as an ORF whose function is uncertain. Trimming shortened V by 4 bases and J by 4 bases, and 23 bases separated the two germline ends. The CDR3 sequence is 17 residues long. CDR3 DNA sequence: TGTGCCAGAAGCGGGGGTAGGGGAGGAGATTCTTGCACTGAAGCTTTCTTT. Translated: CARSGGRGGDSCTEAFF.

This clone was detected once. DNA of the CDR3: TGTGCCAGCAGCCCTACGACTAGCCGACTCTACGAGCAGTACTTC. It codes for CASSPTTSRLYEQYF. The chain couples TRBV3-1 (or the pseudogene TRBV3-2) to TRBJ2-7, with 7 bases identical to TRBD2. Germline V CDR1 and CDR2: LGHDT, YNNKEL (reference sequence). Losses at the gene ends were 4 bases for V and 3 bases for J; bases not matched to a gene: 9. The CDR3 extends over 15 amino acids.

J is TRBJ1-5 and V is TRBV18; 7 bases align to TRBD1. V lost 2 bases to trimming and J lost 5 bases; unmatched junction nucleotides: 3. The CDR3 spans 14 residues. Germline V gene lookup returns CDR1 KGHSH and CDR2 LQKENI. Here the CDR3 DNA reads TGTGCCAGCTCACCAGGTGGACAGGATCAGCCCCAGCATTTT. Protein sequence: CASSPGGQDQPQHF.

The chain carries TRBV29-1 and TRBJ1-1; D perhaps matches TRBD1 (5 bases). The CDR3 runs 13 residues. Trimming stripped 6 bases from V and 0 bases from J, with 11 bases between. Germline CDR1 is SQVTM and CDR2 is ANQGSEA. CDR3 sequence (DNA): TGCAGCGTAAGTGGGGGGGTGAACACTGAAGCTTTCTTT. This sequence encodes CSVSGGVNTEAFF.

This chain joins TRBV19 and TRBJ1-1, with a possible D match to TRBD1 (5 bases). Germline assignment: CDR1 LNHDA and CDR2 SQIVND (reference sequence). The CDR3 extends over 17 amino acids. Between the trimmed V and J ends, which lost 0 bases and 5 bases, there was a span of 19 bases. CDR3 nucleotides: TGTGCCAGTAGTATAGATTGGTTAGTAACAGGTTCTACTGAAGCTTTCTTT. Protein product: CASSIDWLVTGSTEAFF.

This chain connects TRBV7-2 to TRBJ1-1; D remains unclear. Trimming took 1 base from V and 2 from J, leaving 11 bases between them. The CDR3 has 15 residues. The germline V gene encodes CDR1 SGHTA and CDR2 FQGNSA. CDR3: CASSLEGGINTEAFF. CDR3 bases: TGTGCCAGCAGCTTAGAAGGAGGCATTAACACTGAAGCTTTCTTT.

The J gene is TRBJ2-7, the V gene TRBV4-1, with 7 positions matching TRBD2. Losses at the gene ends were 4 bases for V and 5 bases for J; bases not matched to a gene: 17. The germline gives CDR1 MGHRA, CDR2 YSYEKL. CDR3 length: 17 residues. The CDR3 DNA is TGCGCCAGCAGCCTAAGAATAACCGCGGGACTAAGCGACGAGCAGTACTTC. Translating it yields CASSLRITAGLSDEQYF.

Note on this clone: Other DNA sequences in this specimen translate into the identical CDR3. The V and J genes are TRBV28 and TRBJ2-2, with TRBD1 as a possible D gene (6 bases). Trimming left V 6 bases short and J 1 base short, with 6 bases between. The germline CDR1 and CDR2 sequences are MDHEN and SYDVKM. The CDR3 consists of 13 residues. CDR3 bases: TGTGCCAGCAGGACAGGGAACACCGGGGAGCTGTTTTTT. Translated, it gives CASRTGNTGELFF.

The gene calls are TRBV11-3 and TRBJ2-3; 8 bases fit TRBD2. Germline assignment: CDR1 SGHNT and CDR2 YENEEA. V was pared by 4 bases and J by 1 base, with 4 bases of the junction left unmatched. The CDR3 covers 15 residues. The CDR3 nucleotides read TGTGCCAGCAGCTATACTAGCGGACGCACAGATACGCAGTATTTT. As protein: CASSYTSGRTDTQYF.

The chain carries TRBV5-6 and TRBJ2-5; no reliable D call. CDR1 and CDR2 (germline): SGHDT, YYEEEE. Trimming removed 1 base from V and 5 bases from J, with 9 bases in between. The CDR3 is made up of 13 amino acids. CDR3 sequence: CASSLYATETQYF. The CDR3 bases are TGTGCCAGCAGCTTGTACGCGACTGAGACCCAGTACTTC.